This is a list of T cell receptor beta chains from one sample in a study of Graves' ophthalmopathy and Graves' hyperthyroidism. TCRdb ran MiXCR on the multiplex PCR reads and lists one entry per CDR3 protein. The sample holds hundreds of thousands of distinct CDR3 sequences, approximately 22% seen once. The sample comprised peripheral blood. These TCRs come from a woman under 30 with stable Graves' hyperthyroidism. Some clones in this sample may be carry-over from other donors' samples. Each CDR3 is given with its conserved first and last residue. For some rows the clone size is stated as once, few or many, or as a class when expanded; others skip it.

CDR3 protein: CSVEVPDRYEQYF
clone size: many
J gene: TRBJ2-7
V gene: TRBV29-1

CDR3 protein: CATSRDLAGGEDTQYF
clone size: NA
J gene: TRBJ2-3
V gene: TRBV15

CDR3 protein: CASSLDGAGWLSNQPQHF
clone size: many
J gene: TRBJ1-5
V gene: TRBV11-2

CDR3 protein: CATRDGRHTEAFF
clone size: many
J gene: TRBJ1-1
V gene: TRBV24-1

CDR3 protein: CASSPSVVGYYGYTF
clone size: many
J gene: TRBJ1-2
V gene: TRBV11-2

CDR3 protein: CASSLTGGSRKTQYF
clone size: NA
J gene: TRBJ2-5
V gene: TRBV7-3

CDR3 protein: CATSRGKALSGYTF
clone size: few
J gene: TRBJ1-2
V gene: TRBV15

CDR3 protein: CASSSRYSSMGAFF
clone size: NA
J gene: TRBJ1-1
V gene: TRBV5-1

CDR3 protein: CASSYWGQNYGYTF
clone size: many
J gene: TRBJ1-2
V gene: TRBV6-2/TRBV6-3

CDR3 protein: CASSFHTTALNYGYTF
clone size: NA
J gene: TRBJ1-2
V gene: TRBV19

CDR3 protein: CASSGYLQSGGGYTF
clone size: many
J gene: TRBJ1-2
V gene: TRBV9

CDR3 protein: CSAHIQGVPTEAFF
clone size: NA
J gene: TRBJ1-1
V gene: TRBV20-1

CDR3 protein: CASSQDLASETQYF
clone size: NA
J gene: TRBJ2-5
V gene: TRBV3-1

CDR3 protein: CASSLWTSGTSSYEQYF
clone size: once
J gene: TRBJ2-7
V gene: TRBV28

CDR3 protein: CASSSLRASAYEQYF
clone size: NA
J gene: TRBJ2-7
V gene: TRBV28

CDR3 protein: CSVRRANTEAFF
clone size: many
J gene: TRBJ1-1
V gene: TRBV29-1

CDR3 protein: CASSQGYGNTIYF
clone size: few
J gene: TRBJ1-3
V gene: TRBV28

CDR3 protein: CASSFEQNNQPQHF
clone size: NA
J gene: TRBJ1-5
V gene: TRBV28

CDR3 protein: CASSLEEGRSDGYTF
clone size: few
J gene: TRBJ1-2
V gene: TRBV12-3/TRBV12-4

CDR3 protein: CASSVATGLGNIQYF
clone size: many
J gene: TRBJ2-4
V gene: TRBV9

CDR3 protein: CACKAVGYEQYF
clone size: NA
J gene: TRBJ2-7
V gene: TRBV30

CDR3 protein: CATSGSQSLGGYTF
clone size: many
J gene: TRBJ1-2
V gene: TRBV24-1